These 10 T cell receptor beta chains came from one sample sequenced in a study of cytomegalovirus exposure and HLA in healthy donors. The PCR was carried out with 60 Vbeta primers and 13 Jbeta primers. Data came from immunoSEQ multiplex PCR; TCRdb stores just in-frame clones and leaves some out. This sample has 150,000 to 200,000 clones, with 77% found just once. Sequenced input: PBMCs. The receptor source for this set is a man aged 25 to 40 in good health and CMV-seropositive.

The CDR3 is CASSPITSTGELFF. The CDR3 nucleotides read TGCGCCAGCAGCCCGATCACCAGCACCGGGGAGCTGTTTTTT. This chain connects TRBV5-1 to TRBJ2-2; D is unclear. The germline gives CDR1 SGHRS, CDR2 YFSETQ. The CDR3 extends over 14 amino acids. Between the trimmed V and J ends, which lost 4 bases and 4 bases, there was a span of 11 bases.

V is TRBV6-4 and J is TRBJ2-1; 10 bases match TRBD1. There are 15 residues in the CDR3. Per germline, CDR1 MRHNA and CDR2 SNTAGT. V lost 4 bases and J lost 6; bases outside the gene matches: 6. DNA of the CDR3: TGTGCCAGCAGTGCCGGGACAGGGGAGCTCAATGAGCAGTTCTTC. Residues: CASSAGTGELNEQFF.

The chain combines TRBV4-1 with TRBJ2-5, with D maybe TRBD2 (5 bases). V was shortened by 0 bases and J by 2 bases, with 10 bases between the two germline ends. The CDR3 is 15 residues long. Germline lookup yields CDR1 MGHRA and CDR2 YSYEKL. CDR3 in amino acids: CASSQDRSGQETQYF. The CDR3 coding sequence is TGCGCCAGCAGCCAAGATAGGAGCGGTCAAGAGACCCAGTACTTC.

This clone was picked up one time. The chain links TRBV10-1 to TRBJ2-2; D unclear. The V gene's germline CDR1 is WNHNN and CDR2 SYGVQD (reference sequence). CDR3 size: 14 residues. Trimming removed 5 bases from V and 1 base from J, with 8 bases in between. CDR3 amino acids: CASSRLLNTGELFF. Written as DNA, the CDR3 is TGCGCCAGCAGTAGACTCCTGAACACCGGGGAGCTGTTTTTT.

The gene calls are TRBV6-1 and TRBJ2-3; 10 bases match TRBD2. The CDR3 has 15 amino acids. After removal of 5 bases from V and 1 base from J, the junction contained 3 bases not matched to a gene. CDR1 and CDR2 (germline): MNHNS, SASEGT. The CDR3 loop is CASSLTSGGTDTQYF. CDR3 DNA sequence: TGTGCCAGCAGTCTTACTAGCGGGGGCACAGATACGCAGTATTTT.

The chain couples TRBV5-6 to TRBJ2-6, with D possibly TRBD2 on 5 matching bases. CDR3 length equals 14 residues. V lost 7 bases and J lost 2, with 10 bases in between. In germline, CDR1 is SGHDT, CDR2 YYEEEE. CDR3 loop: CASGEGPGANVLTF. The CDR3 DNA sequence: TGTGCCAGCGGCGAGGGCCCTGGGGCCAACGTCCTGACTTTC.

The V call is TRBV7-9, the J call TRBJ1-6; the match to TRBD1 covers 9 bases. CDR3 size: 16 residues. Germline V gene lookup returns CDR1 SEHNR and CDR2 FQNEAQ (reference sequence). Trimming removed 4 bases from V and 5 bases from J; junction bases left unmatched: 6. CDR3 region: CASSSWDREDNSPLHF. CDR3 coding DNA: TGTGCCAGCAGCTCCTGGGACAGGGAGGATAATTCACCCCTCCACTTT.

The chain carries TRBV6-5 and TRBJ2-5; a possible D gene is TRBD2 (6 bases). Germline assignment: CDR1 MNHEY and CDR2 SVGAGI. The CDR3 covers 15 residues. V was clipped by 6 bases and J by 0 bases, with 14 bases between them. CDR3 sequence reads: CASRPGVQYQETQYF. In nucleotides, the CDR3 is TGTGCCAGCAGACCGGGGGTCCAGTACCAAGAGACCCAGTACTTC.

This chain connects TRBV19 to TRBJ1-6, with D unresolved. This CDR3 is built from 15 residues. V lost 6 bases to trimming and J lost 6 bases, with 15 bases between them. CDR1 and CDR2 from the germline V gene are LNHDA and SQIVND (reference sequence). The DNA for the CDR3 is TGTGCCAGTAGCCCAGTAGCATCGCGTAATTCACCCCTCCACTTT. It codes for CASSPVASRNSPLHF.

V is TRBV27 and J is TRBJ1-2; D gene unclear. This CDR3 region has 14 residues. The V and J ends lost 4 bases and 7 bases respectively, with 16 bases between them. CDR1 is MNHEY and CDR2 is SMNVEV in the germline V gene (reference sequence). CDR3 coding DNA: TGTGCCAGCAGTTACTCCGGGTTTCGAACTGGCTACACCTTC. It codes for CASSYSGFRTGYTF.